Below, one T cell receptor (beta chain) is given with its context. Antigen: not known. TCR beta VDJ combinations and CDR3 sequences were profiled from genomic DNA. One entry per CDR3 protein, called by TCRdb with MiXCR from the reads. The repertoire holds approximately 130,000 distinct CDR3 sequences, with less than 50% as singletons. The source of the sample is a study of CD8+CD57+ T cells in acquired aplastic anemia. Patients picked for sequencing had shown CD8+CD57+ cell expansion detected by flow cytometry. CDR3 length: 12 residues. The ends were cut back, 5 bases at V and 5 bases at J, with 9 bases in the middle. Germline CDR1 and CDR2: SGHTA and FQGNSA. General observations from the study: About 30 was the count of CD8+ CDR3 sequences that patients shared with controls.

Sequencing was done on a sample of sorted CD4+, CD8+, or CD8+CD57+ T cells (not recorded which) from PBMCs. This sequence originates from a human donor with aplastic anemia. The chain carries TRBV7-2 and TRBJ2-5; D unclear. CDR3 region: CASSDRRETQYF. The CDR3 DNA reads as TGTGCCAGCAGCGATCGACGGGAGACCCAGTACTTC.